This T cell receptor beta chain comes out of a study of regulatory T cells in long-lasting Graves disease (TCRdb year 2021). About the full investigation: Persistent Graves' disease was defined as persistently positive TSH receptor autoantibodies together with antithyroid drug treatment for over 5 years. The study was conducted in China and was registered as a clinical trial. On average, persistent Graves' disease patients in the clinical cohort had been on antithyroid drugs for roughly 11 years. A total of some 35 samples underwent TCR sequencing, from about 13 patients with persistent Graves' disease and roughly 20 patients with newly diagnosed Graves' disease. This study used TCR sequencing and RNA sequencing of peripheral blood to compare persistent Graves' disease patients against newly diagnosed Graves' disease patients. What the research found in general, with its limitations: The authors noted that the small sample size was a limitation that may lower accuracy. Persistent disease showed preferential use of TRBV28, TRBJ1-2 and TRBJ2-5, whereas newly diagnosed disease favored TRBV20-1 and TRBJ2-1. A larger number of public clonotypes was shared among persistent patients (2,741) than among newly diagnosed patients (around 870). Persistent Graves' disease patients showed lower TCR Shannon entropy and fewer highly expanded clones than newly diagnosed patients, suggesting clonal expansion. Peripheral blood alone was examined, since thyroid tissue, which constituted the primary lesion, could not be accessed. Sequencing and analysis were limited to the TCR beta chain.

For this clonotype: What this receptor recognizes is not known. Base qualities are not recorded, but no much larger clone differs from it by a single base.

The method behind the library was multiplex PCR. Sequenced on an Illumina HiSeq 4000. CDR3 regions were amplified by Arm-PCR with iRepertoire HTBI primers to construct TCR beta libraries. Before sequencing, the PCR products went through gel purification. On the authors' methods: Gene usage analysis of CDR3 amino acid clonotypes relied on the roughly 60 TRBV and about 15 TRBJ segments identified across samples. COPE and FqMerger were used to merge the filtered high-quality paired reads into contigs. BLAST was used to align contigs to IMGT TRBV, TRBD and TRBJ reference genes, with CDR3 defined following IMGT. Clonotypes above 0.1% frequency were classified as highly expanded clones. Repertoire diversity was measured by Shannon entropy, and V-J evenness by the Gini coefficient. A clonotype was considered public if more than one individual shared it. Clones were called with MiXCR by TCRdb after fastp trimmed the public reads at Q25, and only in-frame beta chains were retained. For every CDR3 protein sequence, its rows merge into one entry that carries the most common genes and DNA. TCRdb's processing, not the authors' own work, is the source of the V and J calls. Across this sample there are under 450,000 distinct CDR3 sequences, with around 23% seen only once. The leading ten clones occupy approximately 28% of the sample.

CDR1 and CDR2 are drawn from the germline V gene: MDHEN, SYDVKM. Counted from cysteine to phenylalanine, this CDR3 has 16 amino acids. Just the 48-base CDR3 DNA is kept, in frame starting at base 1. The trim is 3 bases for V and 0 bases for J, with a gap of 13 bases between the germline ends. Per the publication, the time point label means: persistent/refractory GD, antithyroid drugs over 5 years with positive TRAb. For both TCR sequencing and RNA sequencing, RNA was extracted from PBMCs in TRIzol. The diagnosis of Graves' disease was made according to American Thyroid Association guidelines. Patients for the study were recruited at an endocrinology department in Xi'an, China. Each patient gave around 9 milliliters of peripheral blood, collected in an EDTA anticoagulant tube. Ficoll Paque Plus density gradient separation was used to isolate PBMCs, and no further T cell sorting was performed. An Agilent 2100 Bioanalyzer and agarose gel were used to check RNA quality, while a NanoDrop 2000 measured RNA concentration.

The specimen was peripheral blood mononuclear cells (PBMCs), collected when the disease was refractory, from a patient treated with antithyroid drugs. This clonotype was obtained from a woman in her 40s with Graves disease. Donor details come from another sample of the same person, matched by shared clones. Recombination joined TRBV28 with TRBJ2-3; TRBD2 is possibly the D segment (5 matching bases). The DNA sequence is as follows: TGTGCCAGCAGTTTTGGCCTAGCTGTTAGCACAGATACGCAGTATTTT. The resulting protein is CASSFGLAVSTDTQYF.